The T cell receptor beta chain under discussion was sequenced for a study of cytomegalovirus exposure and HLA in healthy donors. Across the study: Approximately 85 million unique TCRs from HLA-typed donors were held in an early release of data.

Trimming left V 7 bases short and J 3 bases short, with 12 bases between. The CDR3 has 13 amino acids. Per the germline V gene, CDR1 is SNHLY and CDR2 is FYNNEI. The PCR was carried out with 60 Vbeta primers and 13 Jbeta primers. Measured with immunoSEQ multiplex PCR; TCRdb has only the in-frame clones, and not every one. The table includes about 80,000 clones, around 62% detected once. The clonotype comes from a male donor in good health and CMV-seropositive. Material for sequencing was PBMCs. V is TRBV2 and J is TRBJ1-1; TRBD1 is a possible D gene (5 bases). Here the CDR3 reads CASTAGGDTEAFF. CDR3 nucleotides: TGTGCCAGCACCGCGGGGGGGGACACTGAAGCTTTCTTT.